These 10 T cell receptor beta chains originate from one sample sequenced in a study of T cell responses to AZD1222 COVID-19 vaccine. Data came from immunoSEQ multiplex PCR; TCRdb stores just in-frame clones and leaves some out. The table has around 210,000 clones, around 94% seen once; the top ten hold over 1.5%. The sequences come from peripheral blood, collected 28 days after the second dose of the MenACWY control vaccine. Receptor source: an adult who received the MenACWY meningococcal vaccine as a control.

The CDR3 nucleotides are TGTGCCAGCAGCAACGGGGGGGCGGGGAGCCACGAGCAGTACTTC. Translation: CASSNGGAGSHEQYF. The chain joins TRBV4-2 to TRBJ2-7; TRBD2 aligns across 8 bases. Unmatched junction bases numbered 11, after V lost 5 bases and J lost 5 bases. CDR1 LGHNA and CDR2 YNFKEQ come from the germline V gene. The CDR3 spans 15 residues.

This clone has only a few counts. CDR3 nucleotides: TGTGCCATCACGGGACAGCCTAACTATGGCTACACCTTC. As protein: CAITGQPNYGYTF. The chain employs TRBV10-3 and TRBJ1-2, with 7 bases that match TRBD1. J lost 0 bases, V lost 7 bases, and 2 bases had no gene match. The CDR3 totals 13 residues. Germline V gives CDR1 ENHRY, CDR2 SYGVKD.

This clone appeared a single time. The chain combines TRBV11-2 with TRBJ2-2; D is ambiguous. Between the trimmed V and J ends, which lost 3 bases and 7 bases, there was a span of 9 bases. The CDR3 has 13 amino acids. Per germline, CDR1 SGHAT and CDR2 FQNNGV. CDR3 DNA: TGTGCCAGCAGCTTCGACGGAGTCGGGGAGCTGTTTTTT. This translates into CASSFDGVGELFF.

The chain carries TRBV2 and TRBJ1-4; 9 bases agree with TRBD1. From germline, CDR1 is SNHLY and CDR2 FYNNEI. The CDR3 is made up of 19 amino acids. Unmatched junction bases numbered 17, after V lost 6 bases and J lost 3 bases. The DNA for the CDR3 is TGTGCCAGCAGCACAGACGTCTCGGACAGGGGCGTCTCTAATGAAAAACTGTTTTTT. It encodes CASSTDVSDRGVSNEKLFF.

The genes are TRBV5-1 and TRBJ2-7; tentative D call: TRBD2 (6 bases). The CDR3 covers 15 residues. Germline V lookup: CDR1 SGHRS, CDR2 YFSETQ. V was trimmed by 2 bases and J by 2 bases, leaving 14 bases between them. The CDR3 DNA reads as TGCGCCAGCAGCTTCGACGGAGGGGTAACCTACGAGCAGTACTTC. Protein: CASSFDGGVTYEQYF.

This clone was detected once. The genes are TRBV7-2 and TRBJ2-2; D call uncertain. This CDR3 has 15 residues. V was shortened by 5 bases and J by 5 bases, with 15 bases between the two germline ends. In germline, CDR1 is SGHTA, CDR2 FQGNSA. The CDR3 region has the DNA TGTGCCAGCAGCGGTGGCGCTAGAGGTACCGGGGAGCTGTTTTTT. Protein product: CASSGGARGTGELFF.

The J gene is TRBJ2-3, the V gene TRBV30; a possible D gene is TRBD2 (6 bases). Germline CDR1 GTSNPN, CDR2 SVGIG (reference sequence). The CDR3 has 14 amino acids. Deletions cut 4 bases from V and 2 bases from J, with 13 bases between. The chain's CDR3 is CAWNSGINTDTQYF. The CDR3 DNA follows: TGTGCCTGGAATAGCGGAATAAACACAGATACGCAGTATTTT.

This clone showed up just once. This CDR3 is CASSLGPEQYF. The CDR3 nucleotides read TGTGCCAGCAGTTTGGGTCCGGAGCAGTACTTC. The rearrangement links TRBV28 to TRBJ2-7; D is unresolved. This CDR3 contains 11 residues. Germline lookup yields CDR1 MDHEN and CDR2 SYDVKM. The germline V and J ends were trimmed by 3 bases and 7 bases, with 7 bases remaining between them.

J is TRBJ2-6 and V is TRBV28; D is uncertain. The CDR3 loop spans 15 amino acids. The V end lost 3 bases, the J end lost 0 bases, and 6 bases lay between the germline ends. CDR1 is MDHEN, CDR2 SYDVKM, per germline. DNA of the CDR3: TGTGCCAGCAGTTTCCGAGTCTCTGGGGCCAACGTCCTGACTTTC. It translates to CASSFRVSGANVLTF.

The gene calls are TRBV2 and TRBJ2-7; possibly TRBD1 or TRBD2 for D (5 bases each). CDR1 SNHLY and CDR2 FYNNEI come from the germline V gene. The V gene lost 6 bases and the J gene lost 6 bases, with 15 bases spanning the gap. CDR3 length equals 13 residues. Here the CDR3 reads CASRSLRGGEQYF. The CDR3 region has the DNA TGTGCCAGCAGGAGTTTGAGGGGTGGCGAGCAGTACTTC.